Listed here are 9 T cell receptor beta chains from one sample, sequenced in a study of T-cell reconstitution after alpha-beta-depleted transplantation in children. During its preparation, the TCRbeta library received unique molecular identifiers. One entry per CDR3 protein, called by TCRdb with MiXCR from the PCR reads. Of 300,000 to 350,000 distinct CDR3 sequences listed, roughly 15% are singletons. The sequencing used PBMCs, mostly from graft donor cells, collected 360 days after TCRalphabeta/CD19-depleted stem cell transplant. All receptors derive from a male patient aged 2-15 years who had a stem cell transplant for acute lymphoblastic leukemia, so the T cells may come from the graft donor.

The chain couples TRBV24-1 to TRBJ2-3, with 9 nucleotides matching TRBD1. The V segment lost 7 bases and the J segment 5 bases; nucleotides outside the gene matches: 6. Germline V gene data show CDR1 as KGHDR and CDR2 as SFDVKD. There are 14 residues in the CDR3. CDR3 residues: CATRPSGQGDTQYF. The CDR3 nucleotides are TGTGCCACCAGACCCTCGGGACAGGGAGATACGCAGTATTTT.

This clonotype was counted at least ten times. This rearrangement joins TRBV18 to TRBJ2-5, with D uncertain. This CDR3 region has 12 residues. Germline loops: CDR1 KGHSH, CDR2 LQKENI. V was cut by 8 bases and J by 2 bases, with 9 bases left in between. The CDR3 is CASSPVQETQYF. The CDR3 DNA follows: TGTGCCAGCAGCCCCGTACAAGAGACCCAGTACTTC.

The V gene is TRBV10-3, the J gene TRBJ2-5; 7 bases are shared with TRBD2. J lost 4 bases, V lost 6 bases, and 11 bases had no gene match. The germline gives CDR1 ENHRY, CDR2 SYGVKD. The CDR3 totals 15 residues. CDR3 region: CAIRPNSGGGETQYF. The CDR3 DNA sequence: TGTGCCATCAGGCCTAATTCGGGGGGAGGAGAGACCCAGTACTTC.

This clonotype was counted a few times. The chain carries TRBV27 and TRBJ2-3; no reliable D call. Looked up from germline, CDR1 is MNHEY and CDR2 is SMNVEV (reference sequence). CDR3 length: 15 residues. Trimming pared 5 bases from V and 0 bases from J, leaving 12 bases between. In DNA, the CDR3 is TGTGCCAGCAGTACTGCCGGGCCTAGCACAGATACGCAGTATTTT. This translates into CASSTAGPSTDTQYF.

This clonotype has ten or more counts. The chain recombines TRBV29-1 with TRBJ2-4; the D is unclear. Germline V lookup: CDR1 SQVTM, CDR2 ANQGSEA. The ends were cut back, 7 bases at V and 7 bases at J, with 20 bases in the middle. The CDR3 covers 14 residues. CDR3 bases: TGCAGCGCAGCCACAAGTTGGGATTGGAACATTCAGTACTTC. This encodes CSAATSWDWNIQYF.

This chain connects TRBV20-1 to TRBJ1-5, with TRBD1 as a possible D gene (5 bases). Germline V CDR1 and CDR2: DFQATT, SNEGSKA (reference sequence). V lost 0 bases, J lost 2 bases, and 11 bases lay in between. This CDR3 has 15 residues. Here the CDR3 DNA reads TGCAGTGCTAGAGATCAGGGTTCCGGCAATCAGCCCCAGCATTTT. It encodes CSARDQGSGNQPQHF.

This clonotype has only a few counts. The rearrangement uses TRBV15 and TRBJ2-5; possibly TRBD1 or TRBD2 for D (5 bases each). From germline, CDR1 is LNHNV and CDR2 YYDKDF (reference sequence). The CDR3 is 14 amino acids. V was cut by 4 bases and J by 2 bases, with 11 bases left in between. CDR3 protein: CATSKPGPQETQYF. The CDR3 DNA follows: TGTGCCACCAGCAAGCCGGGGCCTCAAGAGACCCAGTACTTC.

Concerning this clonotype: No DNA is shown, since the ends of the CDR3 on it are uncertain; the CDR3 is the one TCRdb lists. The chain links TRBV12-3 or TRBV12-4 to TRBJ2-1; the table's TRBD1 call for D was not verified on the DNA. The CDR3 is 18 amino acids long, termini counted. The CDR3 loop is CACSAGREVGNSYNEQFF.

This clonotype was picked up a small number of times. The CDR3 DNA reads TGTGCCAGTAGTGTCCGGACAGGGCGCACCGGGGAGCTGTTTTTT. It yields the protein CASSVRTGRTGELFF. The V and J genes are TRBV19 and TRBJ2-2; 8 bases are a match to TRBD1. Losses at the gene ends were 5 bases for V and 4 bases for J; bases not matched to a gene: 6. CDR3 length: 15 residues. From germline, CDR1 is LNHDA and CDR2 SQIVND (reference sequence).